These 21 T cell receptor beta chains originate from one sample sequenced in a study of cytomegalovirus exposure and HLA in healthy donors. Primers included in the PCR were 60 Vbeta and 13 Jbeta primers. Sequenced by immunoSEQ multiplex PCR; TCRdb stores in-frame clones only, minus some. This repertoire shows 65,000 to 75,000 clones, around 67% found once; its top ten account for around 1.9%. Sequenced material: PBMCs. The receptor source for this set is a young woman in good health and CMV-seronegative.

This sequence joins TRBV28 and TRBJ2-3; maybe TRBD1 (6 bases). Germline-derived CDR1 and CDR2 are MDHEN and SYDVKM. The V end lost 1 base, the J end lost 3 bases, and 20 bases lay between the germline ends. The CDR3 has 18 residues. CDR3 amino acids: CASSLSGQILHGTDTQYF. For the CDR3, the DNA is TGTGCCAGCAGTTTATCGGGACAAATCCTCCACGGGACAGATACGCAGTATTTT.

The chain recombines TRBV7-6 with TRBJ1-1, with D possibly being TRBD1 (6 bases). Per germline, CDR1 SGHVS and CDR2 FNYEAQ. V was clipped by 5 bases and J by 6 bases, with 22 bases between them. The CDR3 runs 16 residues. This CDR3 is CASSPSGAGVVAEAFF. As DNA, the CDR3 is TGTGCCAGCAGCCCCTCAGGGGCAGGGGTAGTTGCTGAAGCTTTCTTT.

V usage is TRBV5-1 and J usage is TRBJ2-3, with D perhaps matching TRBD1 (6 bases). The CDR3 spans 15 residues. The V gene's germline CDR1 is SGHRS and CDR2 YFSETQ. Trimming removed 4 bases from V and 2 bases from J, with 14 bases in between. The CDR3 DNA reads TGCGCCAGCAGCGTCGACAGGCCAAACACAGATACGCAGTATTTT. Translated: CASSVDRPNTDTQYF.

This clone was seen only a few times. This sequence may be a read error, since a much larger clone differs from it by one base. The V and J genes are TRBV4-2 and TRBJ1-2; 8 nucleotides agree with TRBD1. Unmatched junction bases numbered 9, after V lost 4 bases and J lost 5 bases. The germline V gene has CDR1 LGHNA and CDR2 YNFKEQ. The CDR3 length is 15 residues. The CDR3 DNA reads TGTGCCAGCAGCCCCGGGACAGGAAACGCTTATGGCTACACCTTC. It specifies CASSPGTGNAYGYTF.

CDR3 loop: CASSLRSVRASGRTDTQYF. The CDR3 DNA reads TGTGCCAGCAGCTTGAGGTCGGTGAGGGCTAGCGGGCGCACAGATACGCAGTATTTT. The chain joins TRBV5-5 to TRBJ2-3; 8 bases fit TRBD2. From germline, CDR1 is SGHKS and CDR2 YYEKEE (reference sequence). This CDR3 is built from 19 residues. V dropped 1 base and J dropped 1; count of bases not matched to a gene: 14.

The chain employs TRBV6-6 and TRBJ2-7; D might be TRBD1 (5 bases). CDR1 and CDR2 (germline): MNHNY, SVGAGI (reference sequence). V lost 7 bases to trimming and J lost 3 bases, with 16 bases between them. This CDR3 is built from 14 residues. CDR3 coding DNA: TGTGCCAGCAAACTGGGGCGAGGACGCTACGAGCAGTACTTC. This gives the protein CASKLGRGRYEQYF.

The rearrangement uses TRBV28 and TRBJ1-6; TRBD1 is a possible D gene (6 bases). This CDR3 region has 14 residues. Between the trimmed V and J ends, which lost 7 bases and 8 bases, there was a span of 15 bases. Germline assignment: CDR1 MDHEN and CDR2 SYDVKM. Here the CDR3 reads CASNRRGSDSPLHF. CDR3 in DNA: TGTGCCAGCAACCGAAGGGGGTCGGATTCACCCCTCCACTTT. Full variable domain (missing parts from reference TRBV28 and TRBJ1-6): DVKVTQSSRYLVKRTGEKVFLECVQDMDHENMFWYRQDPGLGLRLIYFSYDVKMKEKGDIPEGYSVSREKKERFSLILESASTNQTSMYLCASNRRGSDSPLHFGNGTRLTVT.

This rearrangement joins TRBV19 to TRBJ1-1; tentatively, D is TRBD1 (5 bases). V was cut by 9 bases and J by 4 bases, with 21 bases left in between. The CDR3 is 15 residues long. The germline CDR1 and CDR2 sequences are LNHDA and SQIVND (reference sequence). For the CDR3, the DNA is TGTGCCAGCCAGAACAGGAGGGAAGTTCGCACTGAAGCTTTCTTT. Its translation is CASQNRREVRTEAFF.

The rearrangement links TRBV11-3 to TRBJ1-1, with 7 bases fitting TRBD1. The CDR3 loop spans 17 amino acids. Unmatched junction bases numbered 15, after V lost 5 bases and J lost 3 bases. Germline V gene data show CDR1 as SGHNT and CDR2 as YENEEA. CDR3 bases: TGTGCCAGCAGCATTCCTTATGCGGACAGGCCGGACACTGAAGCTTTCTTT. Its protein product is CASSIPYADRPDTEAFF.

CDR3 sequence reads: CASSYSPGMNAEQYF. The CDR3, as DNA: TGTGCCAGCAGTTACTCGCCAGGGATGAATGCGGAGCAGTACTTC. The chain joins TRBV6-6 to TRBJ2-7; TRBD1 is a possible D gene (5 bases). V was cut by 0 bases and J by 7 bases, with 16 bases left in between. Per the germline V gene, CDR1 is MNHNY and CDR2 is SVGAGI (reference sequence). The CDR3 sequence is 15 residues long.

The table lists this clone with a few counts. The J gene is TRBJ1-5, the V gene TRBV12-5; perhaps TRBD1 as D (5 bases). Germline values: CDR1 LGHNT, CDR2 FRNRAP. V gave up 7 bases and J gave up 4 bases, with 11 bases separating them. This CDR3 has 13 residues. The CDR3 sequence is CASATGGNQPQHF. CDR3 DNA sequence: TGTGCTAGTGCCACCGGGGGGAATCAGCCCCAGCATTTT.

V gene TRBV5-1 combines with J gene TRBJ2-5; unclear D gene. CDR3 length: 14 amino acids. Per the germline V gene, CDR1 is SGHRS and CDR2 is YFSETQ. The V end was cut by 1 base, the J end by 1 base, with 8 bases between. CDR3 region: CASSLLQIQETQYF. CDR3 nucleotide sequence: TGCGCCAGCAGCTTGCTACAGATCCAAGAGACCCAGTACTTC.

The CDR3 spells CASSLNGQGARQPQHF. As DNA, the CDR3 is TGTGCCAGCAGCTTAAATGGGCAGGGGGCTCGGCAGCCCCAGCATTTT. This chain joins TRBV7-8 and TRBJ1-5; TRBD1 aligns across 8 bases. CDR3 length: 16 amino acids. Germline CDR1 and CDR2: SGHVS and FQNEAQ. V was pared by 2 bases and J by 7 bases, with 10 bases of the junction left unmatched.

V and J are TRBV6-1 and TRBJ1-4; 7 bases fit TRBD1. The CDR3 runs to 14 residues. V gave up 5 bases and J gave up 4 bases; unmatched junction bases: 4. CDR1 and CDR2 (germline): MNHNS, SASEGT. The CDR3 DNA follows: TGTGCCAGCAGTACTACAGGGGTTAATGAAAAACTGTTTTTT. It translates to CASSTTGVNEKLFF.

The genes are TRBV28 and TRBJ1-1; the match to TRBD1 covers 8 bases. The CDR3 runs 15 residues. Germline CDR1 reads MDHEN; CDR2 reads SYDVKM. V shed 1 base and J 6 bases; nucleotides not matched to a gene: 7. CDR3 in amino acids: CASSLSLQGVAEAFF. CDR3 DNA sequence: TGTGCCAGCAGTTTATCATTACAGGGGGTTGCTGAAGCTTTCTTT.

This clone has only a few counts. The rearrangement uses TRBV5-1 and TRBJ2-1; 10 bases agree with TRBD2. CDR1 is SGHRS, CDR2 YFSETQ, per germline. This CDR3 contains 15 residues. J was trimmed by 7 bases and V by 3 bases; bases with no gene match: 7. As DNA, the CDR3 is TGCGCCAGCAGCTCCCTAGCGGGGGTTGGGAATGAGCAGTTCTTC. Its translation is CASSSLAGVGNEQFF. The full variable domain, in which reference TRBV5-1 and TRBJ2-1 provide the parts outside the CDR3, is KAGVTQTPRYLIKTRGQQVTLSCSPISGHRSVSWYQQTPGQGLQFLFEYFSETQRNKGNFPGRFSGRQFSNSRSEMNVSTLELGDSALYLCASSSLAGVGNEQFFGPGTRLTVL.

The chain links TRBV5-4 to TRBJ1-1; perhaps TRBD1 as D (6 bases). CDR1 and CDR2 from the germline V gene are SGHNT and YYREEE (reference sequence). V shed 3 bases and J shed 10 bases, with 13 bases lying between them. This CDR3 is built from 12 residues. CDR3 DNA sequence: TGTGCCAGCAGCTCGAAGGGGGATAGAGCTTTCTTT. It translates to CASSSKGDRAFF.

The chain couples TRBV5-6 to TRBJ1-3, with 7 nucleotides matching TRBD1. There are 15 residues in the CDR3. V lost 2 bases to trimming and J lost 4 bases; unmatched junction nucleotides: 6. Germline CDR1 reads SGHDT; CDR2 reads YYEEEE. Here the CDR3 reads CASSFVGTEGNTIYF. CDR3 nucleotides: TGTGCCAGCAGCTTTGTAGGGACAGAAGGAAACACCATATATTTT.

CDR3 in amino acids: CASSRISGGLLTDTQYF. CDR3 in DNA: TGTGCCAGCAGCCGTATTAGCGGGGGGCTTCTCACAGATACGCAGTATTTT. The J gene is TRBJ2-3, the V gene TRBV7-2; 10 bases fit TRBD2. Germline V CDR1 and CDR2: SGHTA, FQGNSA. Trimming at V came to 5 bases and at J to 2 bases, leaving 10 bases not matched to a gene. CDR3 size: 17 residues.

The V gene is TRBV5-1, the J gene TRBJ2-7, with no clear D. Between the trimmed V and J ends, which lost 0 bases and 2 bases, there was a span of 12 bases. The CDR3 length is 15 residues. The germline gives CDR1 SGHRS, CDR2 YFSETQ. CDR3 in amino acids: CASSLGQDNPYEQYF. CDR3 nucleotides: TGCGCCAGCAGCTTGGGTCAGGATAACCCCTACGAGCAGTACTTC.

Concerning this clone: The same CDR3 can be traced to other DNA sequences in this sample. V gene TRBV5-6 combines with J gene TRBJ2-7; D possibly corresponds to TRBD2 (6 bases). The CDR3 spans 15 residues. The ends were cut back, 4 bases at V and 7 bases at J, with 21 bases in the middle. Germline values: CDR1 SGHDT, CDR2 YYEEEE. The CDR3 nucleotides are TGTGCCAGCAGCCCCCCCGACAACTCCCGGGGGGAGCAGTACTTC. Protein product: CASSPPDNSRGEQYF.